Shown below are 29 T cell receptor beta chains from a single sample sequenced in a study of blood T cell repertoires in COVID-19. Sequencing used immunoSEQ multiplex PCR; TCRdb keeps in-frame clones, though not all of them. The table records approximately 140,000 clones, 87% of them present only once. Sequencing input: peripheral blood. The receptors were sampled from an elderly man with acute or convalescent COVID-19.

The chain has TRBV18 and TRBJ1-1; D is perhaps TRBD1 (6 bases). The V end lost 3 bases, the J end lost 1 base, and 18 bases lay between the germline ends. The CDR3 has 17 residues. Germline values: CDR1 KGHSH, CDR2 LQKENI. CDR3 region: CASSPPGTGSRNTEAFF. CDR3 sequence (DNA): TGTGCCAGCTCACCCCCCGGAACAGGGTCTAGGAACACTGAAGCTTTCTTT.

This clone appeared a few times. The V call is TRBV4-1, the J call TRBJ1-1; D remains ambiguous. Looked up from germline, CDR1 is MGHRA and CDR2 is YSYEKL. V was clipped by 0 bases and J by 3 bases, with 17 bases between them. CDR3 length: 17 residues. The CDR3 DNA reads as TGCGCCAGCAGCCAAGAGGGGAGACGAAAAAGGGACACTGAAGCTTTCTTT. Translation: CASSQEGRRKRDTEAFF.

The chain combines TRBV19 with TRBJ1-3; D is uncertain. V gave up 1 base and J gave up 4 bases, with 5 bases separating them. The CDR3 is made up of 13 amino acids. The germline gives CDR1 LNHDA, CDR2 SQIVND (reference sequence). The CDR3 DNA is TGTGCCAGTAGTATAGCATCCGGAAACACCATATATTTT. Protein product: CASSIASGNTIYF.

The gene calls are TRBV2 and TRBJ2-1; 8 bases match TRBD2. The V and J ends lost 3 bases and 8 bases, in that order; junction bases with no gene match: 6. There are 14 residues in the CDR3. The germline V gene encodes CDR1 SNHLY and CDR2 FYNNEI. The CDR3 sequence is CASSEVSGSDEQFF. The CDR3 coding sequence is TGTGCCAGCAGTGAGGTAAGCGGGAGCGATGAGCAGTTCTTC.

V and J are TRBV11-1 and TRBJ2-2; weak D call: TRBD2 (6 bases). There are 12 residues in the CDR3. V was cut by 5 bases and J by 6 bases, with 7 bases left in between. CDR1 is SGHAT and CDR2 is FQDESV in the germline V gene (reference sequence). This chain's CDR3 is CASSPSAGELFF. The CDR3 DNA reads as TGTGCCAGCAGCCCTAGCGCCGGGGAGCTGTTTTTT.

The chain employs TRBV18 and TRBJ2-2; 9 bases map to TRBD1. CDR1 and CDR2 (germline): KGHSH, LQKENI. The length of the CDR3 is 15 residues. V gave up 3 bases and J gave up 5 bases; unmatched junction bases: 4. The CDR3 loop is CASSPATGGTGELFF. As DNA, the CDR3 is TGTGCCAGCTCACCGGCGACAGGGGGGACCGGGGAGCTGTTTTTT.

CDR3 DNA sequence: TGTGCCAGCAGTGGACAGGGAACCAATCAGCCCCAGCATTTT. This encodes CASSGQGTNQPQHF. The chain is built from TRBV2 and TRBJ1-5; 7 positions match TRBD1. V shed 4 bases and J 3 bases; nucleotides not matched to a gene: 3. Germline CDR1 is SNHLY and CDR2 is FYNNEI. This CDR3 is built from 14 residues.

The V call is TRBV10-3, the J call TRBJ1-1; 9 nucleotides match TRBD1. The J segment lost 3 bases and the V segment lost 6 bases, leaving 14 bases of the junction unmatched. The CDR3 has 17 residues. Germline V gene data show CDR1 as ENHRY and CDR2 as SYGVKD. Here the CDR3 DNA reads TGTGCCATCAGGACAGGGGGTCTGGCATCCCCTTACACTGAAGCTTTCTTT. It encodes CAIRTGGLASPYTEAFF.

The chain employs TRBV28 and TRBJ1-5; a weak D match, TRBD1 (6 bases). Deletions cut 2 bases from V and 6 bases from J, with 17 bases between. The CDR3 extends over 16 amino acids. Germline assignment: CDR1 MDHEN and CDR2 SYDVKM. The CDR3 nucleotides read TGTGCCAGCAGTTTAACGGCCCCACAGGGTAGTCAGCCCCAGCATTTT. Translating gives CASSLTAPQGSQPQHF. Variable domain in full (rest from reference TRBV28 and TRBJ1-5): DVKVTQSSRYLVKRTGEKVFLECVQDMDHENMFWYRQDPGLGLRLIYFSYDVKMKEKGDIPEGYSVSREKKERFSLILESASTNQTSMYLCASSLTAPQGSQPQHFGDGTRLSIL.

This chain connects TRBV10-1 to TRBJ1-5; D possibly corresponds to TRBD1 (6 bases). The CDR3 has 16 amino acids. V dropped 7 bases and J dropped 0 bases, with 16 bases sitting between them. Germline values: CDR1 WNHNN, CDR2 SYGVQD (reference sequence). The CDR3 is CASKARDIDSNQPQHF. The CDR3 bases are TGCGCCAGCAAAGCTCGGGACATAGATAGCAATCAGCCCCAGCATTTT.

This clone was recorded once. CDR3 DNA sequence: TGTGCCAGCAAATGGACTAGCGGGACGAACACCGGGGAGCTGTTTTTT. Translated, it gives CASKWTSGTNTGELFF. V is TRBV2 and J is TRBJ2-2, with 12 bases that match TRBD2. With V trimmed by 7 bases and J by 0 bases, 3 bases remained unmatched. This CDR3 is built from 16 residues. The germline gives CDR1 SNHLY, CDR2 FYNNEI.

The rearrangement links TRBV5-1 to TRBJ2-5; TRBD2 aligns across 13 bases. With 0 bases clipped from V and 1 base from J, the junction kept 0 bases outside the gene matches. CDR1 is SGHRS, CDR2 YFSETQ, per germline. The CDR3 is 16 residues long. CDR3 region: CASSLGTSGSQETQYF. CDR3 DNA: TGCGCCAGCAGCTTGGGGACTAGCGGGAGCCAAGAGACCCAGTACTTC.

The chain links TRBV5-1 to TRBJ1-2; no reliable D call. Germline values: CDR1 SGHRS, CDR2 YFSETQ. This CDR3 contains 16 residues. Trimming cost V 4 bases and J 1 base, with 17 bases left between them. CDR3 in amino acids: CASSLGGVRGNYGYTF. The CDR3 DNA follows: TGCGCCAGCAGCCTGGGAGGCGTGCGGGGTAACTATGGCTACACCTTC.

The chain links TRBV27 to TRBJ1-2; the D gene is possibly TRBD1 (5 bases). The CDR3 is 15 amino acids. Trimming pared 8 bases from V and 4 bases from J, leaving 20 bases between. From germline, CDR1 is MNHEY and CDR2 SMNVEV (reference sequence). CDR3 sequence: CASRVWGMGGYGYTF. CDR3 sequence (DNA): TGTGCCAGCCGAGTCTGGGGGATGGGGGGCTATGGCTACACCTTC.

For the CDR3, the DNA is TGTGCCAGCAGCCTGATCGGGACAGAGACCTACGAGCAGTACTTC. This translates into CASSLIGTETYEQYF. The V gene is TRBV3-1 (or the pseudogene TRBV3-2), the J gene TRBJ2-7; 7 bases are a match to TRBD1. Germline values: CDR1 LGHDT, CDR2 YNNKEL (reference sequence). J was trimmed by 2 bases and V by 4 bases; bases with no gene match: 8. The CDR3 is 15 residues long.

The chain employs TRBV5-8 and TRBJ1-4, with D possibly matching TRBD1 (5 bases). CDR1 is SGHTS and CDR2 is YDEGEE in the germline V gene. V shed 1 base and J shed 8 bases, with 9 bases lying between them. The CDR3 runs 13 residues. The CDR3 here is CASSLSRGEKLFF. Here the CDR3 DNA reads TGTGCCAGCAGCTTGAGTAGGGGCGAAAAACTGTTTTTT.

This sequence joins TRBV27 and TRBJ1-2, with TRBD1 as a possible D gene (5 bases). There are 15 residues in the CDR3. Between the trimmed V and J ends, which lost 5 bases and 4 bases, there was a span of 17 bases. Germline-derived CDR1 and CDR2 are MNHEY and SMNVEV (reference sequence). CDR3 protein: CASSPALQGTYGYTF. The CDR3 coding sequence is TGTGCCAGCAGTCCCGCACTTCAGGGTACCTATGGCTACACCTTC.

The chain combines TRBV18 with TRBJ2-3; 7 bases are shared with TRBD2. Germline lookup yields CDR1 KGHSH and CDR2 LQKENI. V shed 3 bases, J shed 1 base, and the junction held 4 bases outside the gene matches. The CDR3 runs 15 residues. The CDR3 protein is CASSPNLAGTDTQYF. The CDR3 DNA follows: TGTGCCAGCTCACCGAACCTAGCGGGCACAGATACGCAGTATTTT. The full variable domain, its missing parts supplied by reference TRBV18 and TRBJ2-3, is NAGVMQNPRHLVRRRGQEARLRCSPMKGHSHVYWYRQLPEEGLKFMVYLQKENIIDESGMPKERFSAEFPKEGPSILRIQQVVRGDSAAYFCASSPNLAGTDTQYFGPGTRLTVL.

The chain uses TRBV2 and TRBJ1-5, with D possibly TRBD1 on 6 matching bases. The V gene lost 3 bases and the J gene lost 2 bases, with 11 bases spanning the gap. The CDR3 is 15 residues long. Germline values: CDR1 SNHLY, CDR2 FYNNEI. CDR3 nucleotides: TGTGCCAGCAGTGACAGGGGATTGGGCAATCAGCCCCAGCATTTT. This codes for CASSDRGLGNQPQHF. Filled out from reference TRBV2 and TRBJ1-5, the complete variable domain reads EPEVTQTPSHQVTQMGQEVILRCVPISNHLYFYWYRQILGQKVEFLVSFYNNEISEKSEIFDDQFSVERPDGSNFTLKIRSTKLEDSAMYFCASSDRGLGNQPQHFGDGTRLSIL.

This chain links TRBV19 with TRBJ2-5; D is uncertain. V shed 4 bases and J shed 7 bases, with 16 bases lying between them. The CDR3 totals 14 residues. Germline lookup yields CDR1 LNHDA and CDR2 SQIVND (reference sequence). CDR3 residues: CASSRQAPPMTQYF. In DNA, the CDR3 is TGTGCCAGTAGTAGGCAGGCTCCCCCGATGACCCAGTACTTC.

This chain connects TRBV10-3 to TRBJ1-4, with D possibly TRBD1 on 5 matching bases. The CDR3 totals 14 residues. Trimming removed 2 bases at V and 6 bases at J, with 10 bases between. Germline loops: CDR1 ENHRY, CDR2 SYGVKD. CDR3 loop: CAISERGSDEKLFF. Written as DNA, the CDR3 is TGTGCCATCAGTGAGAGGGGCTCGGATGAAAAACTGTTTTTT.

The chain is built from TRBV11-3 and TRBJ1-1; 7 positions agree with TRBD1. The CDR3 is made up of 13 amino acids. After removal of 8 bases from V and 12 bases from J, the junction contained 15 bases not matched to a gene. The germline gives CDR1 SGHNT, CDR2 YENEEA. CDR3 sequence (DNA): TGTGCCAGCGGAACGAAGCCGCAACAGGGGCCTTTCTTT. Protein product: CASGTKPQQGPFF.

The chain employs TRBV11-2 and TRBJ2-7; maybe TRBD2 (6 bases). Germline values: CDR1 SGHAT, CDR2 FQNNGV. V was cut by 5 bases and J by 4 bases, with 18 bases left in between. CDR3 size: 15 residues. The CDR3 sequence is CASSPQFGGWYEQYF. The CDR3 DNA follows: TGTGCCAGCAGCCCGCAGTTTGGGGGGTGGTACGAGCAGTACTTC.

The rearrangement joins TRBV2 to TRBJ2-3; 11 nucleotides line up with TRBD2. Germline assignment: CDR1 SNHLY and CDR2 FYNNEI. CDR3 length: 16 amino acids. The trim removed 3 bases at V and 5 bases at J, leaving 7 bases unmatched. The DNA for the CDR3 is TGTGCCAGCAGTGATGAGCTAGCGGGAGGTGGAGATACGCAGTATTTT. It encodes CASSDELAGGGDTQYF.

This clone showed up just a few times. The chain couples TRBV28 to TRBJ1-4; maybe TRBD1 (5 bases). The length of the CDR3 is 13 residues. The germline V and J ends were trimmed by 5 bases and 8 bases, with 12 bases remaining between them. From germline, CDR1 is MDHEN and CDR2 SYDVKM. CDR3 nucleotides: TGTGCCAGCAGTCTCGGGGGTGGGGAAAAACTGTTTTTT. Amino acid sequence: CASSLGGGEKLFF. The full variable domain, its missing parts supplied by reference TRBV28 and TRBJ1-4, is DVKVTQSSRYLVKRTGEKVFLECVQDMDHENMFWYRQDPGLGLRLIYFSYDVKMKEKGDIPEGYSVSREKKERFSLILESASTNQTSMYLCASSLGGGEKLFFGSGTQLSVL.

The genes are TRBV28 and TRBJ2-2; D not resolved. Germline V gene lookup returns CDR1 MDHEN and CDR2 SYDVKM. The CDR3 is 14 amino acids. Trimming removed 1 base at V and 4 bases at J, with 7 bases between. The CDR3, as DNA: TGTGCCAGCAGTTTATTCAGATTCACCGGGGAGCTGTTTTTT. It specifies CASSLFRFTGELFF.

CDR3 protein: CASSPPPRLAGNNEQFF. The CDR3 coding sequence is TGTGCCAGCTCACCACCCCCCAGACTAGCGGGGAACAATGAGCAGTTCTTC. The V gene is TRBV18, the J gene TRBJ2-1, with 11 bases matching TRBD2. This CDR3 comprises 17 residues. Germline V gene sequence: CDR1 KGHSH, CDR2 LQKENI. The V segment lost 0 bases and the J segment 5 bases; nucleotides outside the gene matches: 6.

The chain combines TRBV19 with TRBJ1-4; D perhaps matches TRBD1 (5 bases). The CDR3 spans 16 residues. Germline V gives CDR1 LNHDA, CDR2 SQIVND (reference sequence). V shed 1 base and J shed 8 bases, with 17 bases lying between them. CDR3 protein: CASSIGYSGGGEKLFF. The CDR3 region has the DNA TGTGCCAGTAGTATAGGCTACTCCGGGGGTGGAGAAAAACTGTTTTTT.

Regarding this clone: Different DNA sequences within this sample yield the same CDR3. CDR3 DNA: TGCGCCAGCAGCTTGGGAGGCCTCTCCTACAATGAGCAGTTCTTC. It translates to CASSLGGLSYNEQFF. The chain couples TRBV5-1 to TRBJ2-1; D unclear. Germline CDR1 SGHRS, CDR2 YFSETQ. There are 15 residues in the CDR3. V was cut by 0 bases and J by 0 bases, with 7 bases left in between.